This T cell receptor beta chain was recorded in a study of CD8 T cells in Susac syndrome. Random hexamers were used to reverse transcribe roughly 0.45 to 1 ug of RNA. Each CDR3 protein is one row after TCRdb ran MiXCR on the immunoSEQ multiplex PCR reads. Among some 200,000 distinct CDR3 sequences listed, more than 85% were seen once. The CDR3 loop spans 10 amino acids. CDR1 and CDR2 from the germline V gene are DFQATT and SNEGSKA (reference sequence). Trimming took off 2 bases at V and 8 bases at J, with 4 bases between the two ends. The rearrangement links TRBV20-1 to TRBJ2-1; no reliable D call. This clonotype was obtained from a human donor with Susac syndrome. Sequencing used CD4+ T cells from PBMCs. As DNA, the CDR3 is TGCAGTGCTAGAACGCATGAGCAGTTCTTC. Translating it yields CSARTHEQFF.